This TCR beta chain was recovered during a study of human T cells and chemical hapten exposure. Across the study: Sensitization involved placing 2% DPC onto a roughly 2 cm by roughly 2 cm region of upper inner arm skin. All through the approximately 23-week study, the scalp of each patient received diphenylcyclopropenone doses weekly.

The library labeled individual cDNA molecules by adding unique molecular identifiers to them. MiXCR, applied by TCRdb to the RACE reads, yields one record per CDR3 protein. This sample yields about 340,000 distinct CDR3 sequences, of which around 7% are seen a single time; around 8.4% belongs to the top ten. Overall study results and limits: Expanded TCRs produced significantly more large CDR3 similarity clusters than controls did.

The sample's time point: patch test 1, 2 weeks after DPC sensitization. Treatment: therapeutic diphenylcyclopropenone sensitization with weekly scalp DPC. This clonotype was counted many times. As yet, its antigen is unknown. Per germline, CDR1 SGHTA and CDR2 FQGNSA. The trim removed 7 bases at V and 1 base at J, leaving 1 base unmatched. The CDR3 consists of 14 residues. The specimen comprised whole blood, sampled in connection with sensitization to the hapten diphenylcyclopropenone (DPC). This receptor was obtained from a woman aged 18-29 years with alopecia areata. Some clones in this sample may be carry-over from other donors' samples. The chain has TRBV7-2 and TRBJ2-3; 11 bases align to TRBD2. The CDR3 coding sequence is TGTGCCAGCACACTAGCGGGGGGCACAGATACGCAGTATTTT. Its translation: CASTLAGGTDTQYF.